The source of this T cell receptor beta chain is a study of T cells in Graves' hyperthyroidism and ophthalmopathy. This CDR3 has 16 residues. Germline V gives CDR1 MNHNS, CDR2 SASEGT. The V and J ends lost 6 bases and 0 bases respectively, with 14 bases between them. It was RNA transcripts that yielded the amplified TCR beta CDR3 regions. The HTBI primer set was used in a first-round RT-PCR of the TCR CDR3. TCRdb re-called the multiplex PCR reads through MiXCR, storing one row per CDR3 protein. Of approximately 690,000 distinct CDR3 sequences listed, around 13% are singletons. Fresh peripheral blood, around 9.3 ml, was the source of the PBMCs.

The chain uses TRBV6-1 and TRBJ1-4, with D unclear. Sample: blood. This sequence was found in a woman aged 50 to 60 with Graves' ophthalmopathy. DNA of the CDR3: TGTGCCAGCAGCCCGGAAAACAGCGCAACTAATGAAAAACTGTTTTTT. Translation gives CASSPENSATNEKLFF.